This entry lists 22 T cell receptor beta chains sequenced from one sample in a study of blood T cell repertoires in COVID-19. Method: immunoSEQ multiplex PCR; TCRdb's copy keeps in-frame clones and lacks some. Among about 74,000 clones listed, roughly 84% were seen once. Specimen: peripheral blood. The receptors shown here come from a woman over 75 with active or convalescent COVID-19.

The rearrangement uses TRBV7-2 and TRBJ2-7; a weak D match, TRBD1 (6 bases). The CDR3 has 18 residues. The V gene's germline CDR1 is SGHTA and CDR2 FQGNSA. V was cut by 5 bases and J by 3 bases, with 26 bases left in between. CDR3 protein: CASSPNLSGVLDFYEQYF. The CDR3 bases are TGTGCCAGCAGCCCAAACCTCTCAGGGGTCCTTGACTTCTACGAGCAGTACTTC.

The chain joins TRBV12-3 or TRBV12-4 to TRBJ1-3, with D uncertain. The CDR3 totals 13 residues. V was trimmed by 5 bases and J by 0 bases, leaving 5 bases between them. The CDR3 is CASSELSGNTIYF. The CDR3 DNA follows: TGTGCCAGCAGTGAGCTCTCTGGAAACACCATATATTTT.

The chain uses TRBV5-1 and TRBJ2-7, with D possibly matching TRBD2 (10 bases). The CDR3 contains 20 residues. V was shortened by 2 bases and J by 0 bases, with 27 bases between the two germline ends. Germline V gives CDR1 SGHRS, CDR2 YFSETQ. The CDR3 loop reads CASSFTGTGFSGGPSYEQYF. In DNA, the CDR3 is TGCGCCAGCAGCTTCACCGGGACAGGGTTTAGCGGGGGGCCCTCCTACGAGCAGTACTTC.

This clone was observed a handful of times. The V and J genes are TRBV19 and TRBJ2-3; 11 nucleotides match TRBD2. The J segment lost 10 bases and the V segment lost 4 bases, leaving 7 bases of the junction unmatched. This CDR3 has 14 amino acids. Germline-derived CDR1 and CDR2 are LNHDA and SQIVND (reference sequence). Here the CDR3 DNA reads TGTGCCAGTAGTACTAGCGGGGGGCCTCTAGCGCAGTATTTT. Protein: CASSTSGGPLAQYF.

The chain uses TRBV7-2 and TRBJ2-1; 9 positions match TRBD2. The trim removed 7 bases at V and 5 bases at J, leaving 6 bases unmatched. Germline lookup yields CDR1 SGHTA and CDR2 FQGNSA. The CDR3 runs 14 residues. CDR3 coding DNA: TGTGCCAGCAACCAGCGGGGGGCCGACAATGAGCAGTTCTTC. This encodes CASNQRGADNEQFF.

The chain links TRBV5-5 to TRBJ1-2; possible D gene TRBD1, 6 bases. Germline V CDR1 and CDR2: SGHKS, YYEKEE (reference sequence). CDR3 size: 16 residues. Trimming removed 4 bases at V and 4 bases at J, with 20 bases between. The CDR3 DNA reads TGTGCCAGCAGCCCCTGGCCGCGGGGGGCAGGCTATGGCTACACCTTC. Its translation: CASSPWPRGAGYGYTF.

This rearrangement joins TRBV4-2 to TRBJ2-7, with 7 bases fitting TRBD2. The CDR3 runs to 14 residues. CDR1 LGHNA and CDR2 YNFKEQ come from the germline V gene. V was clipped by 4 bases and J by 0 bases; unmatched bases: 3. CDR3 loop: CASSPAGNSYEQYF. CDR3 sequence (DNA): TGTGCCAGCAGCCCAGCGGGGAACTCCTACGAGCAGTACTTC.

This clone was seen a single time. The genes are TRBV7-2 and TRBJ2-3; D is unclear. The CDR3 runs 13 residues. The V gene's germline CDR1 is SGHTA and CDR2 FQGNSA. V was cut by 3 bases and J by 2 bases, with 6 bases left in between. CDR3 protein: CASSLGLTDTQYF. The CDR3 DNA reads TGTGCCAGCAGCTTGGGCCTCACAGATACGCAGTATTTT.

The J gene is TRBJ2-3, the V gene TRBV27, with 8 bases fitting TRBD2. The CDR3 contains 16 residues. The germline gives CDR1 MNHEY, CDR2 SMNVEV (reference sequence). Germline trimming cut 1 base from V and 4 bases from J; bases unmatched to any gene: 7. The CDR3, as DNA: TGTGCCAGCAGTTTATTGGCGGGGGGCCCGCCAGATACGCAGTATTTT. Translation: CASSLLAGGPPDTQYF.

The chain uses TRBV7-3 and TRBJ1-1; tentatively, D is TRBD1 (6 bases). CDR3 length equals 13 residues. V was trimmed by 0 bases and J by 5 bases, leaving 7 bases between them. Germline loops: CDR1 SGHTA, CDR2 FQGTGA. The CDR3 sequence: CASSLTRGTEAFF. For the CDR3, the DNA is TGTGCCAGCAGCTTAACAAGGGGGACTGAAGCTTTCTTT.

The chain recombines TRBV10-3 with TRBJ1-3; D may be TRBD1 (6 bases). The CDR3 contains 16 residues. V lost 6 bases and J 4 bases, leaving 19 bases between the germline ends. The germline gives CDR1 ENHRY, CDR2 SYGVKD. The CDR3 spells CAISSPPDRPGNTIYF. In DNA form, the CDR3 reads TGTGCCATCAGCTCTCCCCCTGACAGGCCAGGAAACACCATATATTTT.

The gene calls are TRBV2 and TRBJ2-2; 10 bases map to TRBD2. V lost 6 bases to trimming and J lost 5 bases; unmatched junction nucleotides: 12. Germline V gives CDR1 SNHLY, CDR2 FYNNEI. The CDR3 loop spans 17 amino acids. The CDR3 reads CASSARGLALLTGELFF. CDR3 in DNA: TGTGCCAGCAGCGCCCGGGGACTAGCGCTGCTAACCGGGGAGCTGTTTTTT.

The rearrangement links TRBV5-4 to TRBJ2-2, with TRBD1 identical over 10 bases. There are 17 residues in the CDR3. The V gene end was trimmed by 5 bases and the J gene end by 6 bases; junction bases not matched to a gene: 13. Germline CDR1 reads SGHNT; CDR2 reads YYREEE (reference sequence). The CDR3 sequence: CASRAGTGASNAGELFF. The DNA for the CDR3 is TGTGCCAGCAGGGCCGGGACAGGGGCTTCCAACGCCGGGGAGCTGTTTTTT.

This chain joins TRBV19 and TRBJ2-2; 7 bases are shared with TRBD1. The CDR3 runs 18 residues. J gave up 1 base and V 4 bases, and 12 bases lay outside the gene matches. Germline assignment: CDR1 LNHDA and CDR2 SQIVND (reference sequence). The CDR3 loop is CASSTSFRGTENTGELFF. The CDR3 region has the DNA TGTGCCAGTAGTACTTCCTTCAGGGGGACGGAGAACACCGGGGAGCTGTTTTTT.

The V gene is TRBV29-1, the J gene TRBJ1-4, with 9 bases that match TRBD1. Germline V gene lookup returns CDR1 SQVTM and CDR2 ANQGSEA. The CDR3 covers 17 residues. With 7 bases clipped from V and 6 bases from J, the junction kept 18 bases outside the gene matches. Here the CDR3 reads CSALTQGAEVLYEKLFF. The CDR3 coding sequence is TGCAGCGCCCTTACACAGGGGGCTGAGGTACTTTATGAAAAACTGTTTTTT. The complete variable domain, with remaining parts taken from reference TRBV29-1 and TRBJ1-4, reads SAVISQKPSRDICQRGTSLTIQCQVDSQVTMMFWYRQQPGQSLTLIATANQGSEATYESGFVIDKFPISRPNLTFSTLTVSNMSPEDSSIYLCSALTQGAEVLYEKLFFGSGTQLSVL.

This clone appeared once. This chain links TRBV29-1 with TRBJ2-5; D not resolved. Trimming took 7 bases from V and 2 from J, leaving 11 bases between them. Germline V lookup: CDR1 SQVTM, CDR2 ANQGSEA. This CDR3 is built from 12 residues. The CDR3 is CSGRPSQETQYF. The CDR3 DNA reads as TGCAGCGGAAGACCTAGTCAAGAGACCCAGTACTTC.

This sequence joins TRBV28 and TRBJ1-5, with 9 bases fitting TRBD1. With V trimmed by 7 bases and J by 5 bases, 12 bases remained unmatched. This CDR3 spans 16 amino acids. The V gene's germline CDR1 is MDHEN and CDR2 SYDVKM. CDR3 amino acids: CASKTLRTGVYQPQHF. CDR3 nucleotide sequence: TGTGCCAGCAAAACCTTACGGACAGGGGTTTATCAGCCCCAGCATTTT. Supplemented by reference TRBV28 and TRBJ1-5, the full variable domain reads DVKVTQSSRYLVKRTGEKVFLECVQDMDHENMFWYRQDPGLGLRLIYFSYDVKMKEKGDIPEGYSVSREKKERFSLILESASTNQTSMYLCASKTLRTGVYQPQHFGDGTRLSIL.

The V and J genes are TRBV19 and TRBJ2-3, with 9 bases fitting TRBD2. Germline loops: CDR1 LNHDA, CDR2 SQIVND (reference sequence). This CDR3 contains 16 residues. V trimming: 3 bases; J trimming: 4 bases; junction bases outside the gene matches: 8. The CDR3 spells CASSMGWRGGADTQYF. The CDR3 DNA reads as TGTGCCAGTAGTATGGGCTGGCGGGGGGGAGCAGATACGCAGTATTTT. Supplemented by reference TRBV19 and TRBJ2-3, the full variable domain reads DGGITQSPKYLFRKEGQNVTLSCEQNLNHDAMYWYRQDPGQGLRLIYYSQIVNDFQKGDIAEGYSVSREKKESFPLTVTSAQKNPTAFYLCASSMGWRGGADTQYFGPGTRLTVL.

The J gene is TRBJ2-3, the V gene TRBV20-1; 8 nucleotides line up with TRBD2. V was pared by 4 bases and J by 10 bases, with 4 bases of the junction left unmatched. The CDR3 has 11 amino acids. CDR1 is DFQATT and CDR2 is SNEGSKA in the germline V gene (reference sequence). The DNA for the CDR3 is TGCAGTGCTAAGACGGGGGGGGCGCAGTATTTT. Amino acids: CSAKTGGAQYF.

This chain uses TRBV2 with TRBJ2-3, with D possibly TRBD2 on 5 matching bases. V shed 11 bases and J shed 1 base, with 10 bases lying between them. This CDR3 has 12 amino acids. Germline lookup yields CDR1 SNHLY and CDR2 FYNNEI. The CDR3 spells CAGGPRTDTQYF. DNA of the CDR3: TGTGCCGGCGGGCCACGCACAGATACGCAGTATTTT.

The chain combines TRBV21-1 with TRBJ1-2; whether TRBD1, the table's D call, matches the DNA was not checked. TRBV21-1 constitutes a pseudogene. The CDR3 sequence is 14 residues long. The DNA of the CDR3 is TGTGCCAGCAGCCGGTTCTTCAGGGCCTATGGCTACACCTTC. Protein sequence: CASSRFFRAYGYTF.

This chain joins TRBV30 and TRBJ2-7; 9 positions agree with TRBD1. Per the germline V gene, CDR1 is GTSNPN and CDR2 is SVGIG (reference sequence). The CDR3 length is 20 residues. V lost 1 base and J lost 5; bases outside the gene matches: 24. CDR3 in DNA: TGTGCCTGGAGTGGATACCCTAAAAAACAGGGGGCCCATTTGAAAAACGAGCAGTACTTC. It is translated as CAWSGYPKKQGAHLKNEQYF.